The sequence of this T cell receptor beta chain was determined in a study of response to subunit inactivated influenza vaccine. TCRdb itself ran the RT-PCR reads through MiXCR, one entry per CDR3 protein. The sample holds 650,000 to 850,000 distinct CDR3 sequences, around 14% seen once. A word on this clonotype: Its antigen is unknown.

CDR3 length: 15 residues. The ends lost 0 bases at V and 5 bases at J; junction bases unmatched: 10. The V gene's germline CDR1 is SQVTM and CDR2 ANQGSEA. Study findings and constraints: T cells newly recruited by each seasonal influenza vaccination are few, the authors suggested.

V and J are TRBV29-1 and TRBJ2-7, with 7 nucleotides matching TRBD2. This sample comprised PBMCs from blood, obtained roughly 2 weeks before vaccination. This receptor was obtained from a man between 45 and 60 years old who received an inactivated influenza vaccine. CDR3 bases: TGCAGCGTTGAAGATCGGACTAGAATGGGCCACGAGCAGTACTTC. This translates into CSVEDRTRMGHEQYF.